A single sample is the source of the 5 T cell receptor beta chains below, sequenced in a study of identical twins. TCRdb passed the 5' RACE reads through MiXCR, listing each CDR3 protein once. The data hold 450,000 or so distinct CDR3 sequences, with approximately 25% observed a single time. These data were likewise used in another study, on T cells expressing NK-cell markers.

Sequencing was performed on CD4+ T cells sorted from blood. These receptors were obtained from a woman under 30 in good health.

In nucleotides, the CDR3 is TGTGCCAGCAGTTCCCGGGGCATAAGCAACACCATATATTTT. Its translation: CASSSRGISNTIYF. V is TRBV12-3 or TRBV12-4 and J is TRBJ1-3; TRBD1 might be the D (5 bases). The V gene lost 4 bases and the J gene lost 7 bases, with 14 bases spanning the gap. This CDR3 is 14 amino acids long.

The chain couples TRBV12-3 or TRBV12-4 to TRBJ2-7; 8 bases map to TRBD2. Losses at the gene ends were 6 bases for V and 6 bases for J; bases not matched to a gene: 13. The CDR3 runs to 15 residues. CDR3 sequence reads: CASSYLAGPRGEQYF. Written as DNA, the CDR3 is TGTGCCAGCAGCTACTTAGCGGGGCCCCGGGGCGAGCAGTACTTC.

This clonotype was observed a few times. The chain joins TRBV5-6 to TRBJ2-1; TRBD2 is a possible D gene (7 bases). Germline CDR1 reads SGHDT; CDR2 reads YYEEEE. V was clipped by 5 bases and J by 7 bases, with 16 bases between them. CDR3 length: 14 amino acids. The CDR3 is CASRRGGTGNEQFF. In DNA form, the CDR3 reads TGTGCCAGCAGAAGGGGGGGCACGGGGAATGAGCAGTTCTTC. Full variable domain (remainder filled in from reference TRBV5-6 and TRBJ2-1): DAGVTQSPTHLIKTRGQQVTLRCSPKSGHDTVSWYQQALGQGPQFIFQYYEEEERQRGNFPDRFSGHQFPNYSSELNVNALLLGDSALYLCASRRGGTGNEQFFGPGTRLTVL.

This clonotype was observed a few times. V usage is TRBV4-3 and J usage is TRBJ2-7; 7 bases match TRBD1. CDR1 LGHNA and CDR2 YSLEER come from the germline V gene. The trim removed 4 bases at V and 1 base at J, leaving 10 bases unmatched. This CDR3 comprises 16 residues. The CDR3 loop reads CASSPSGTAGSYEQYF. The CDR3 DNA reads as TGCGCCAGCAGCCCGTCCGGGACAGCAGGATCCTACGAGCAGTACTTC.

This clonotype was seen more than once but under ten times. CDR3 sequence reads: CASTPGTPSHSYEQYF. The CDR3, as DNA: TGTGCCAGCACCCCCGGGACCCCTTCTCACTCCTACGAGCAGTACTTC. The chain joins TRBV12-3 or TRBV12-4 to TRBJ2-7; tentatively, D is TRBD1 or TRBD2 (5 bases each). This CDR3 contains 16 residues. Trimming stripped 7 bases from V and 0 bases from J, with 19 bases between.